This entry features one T cell receptor beta chain sequence. Its specificity is unknown. Repertoires were generated with immunoSEQ multiplex PCR, while TCRdb's copy carries only in-frame clones and drops some. The table shows 200,000 or so clones, with 85% to 95% occurring only once. This entry belongs to a study of T cell responses to AZD1222 COVID-19 vaccine. Study-wide results and limits: Spike-specific TCRs gained breadth and depth after people received two AZD1222 doses. White British ancestry dominated among donors, who included more females, and clonal diversity was possibly underestimated.

The CDR3 is made up of 13 amino acids. V gave up 4 bases and J gave up 7 bases; unmatched junction bases: 6. CDR1 and CDR2 from the germline V gene are LNHDA and SQIVND (reference sequence). This sequence originates from an adult in good health. Source: peripheral blood, taken on day 0 of MenACWY control vaccination. The chain uses TRBV19 and TRBJ2-7; the match to TRBD1 covers 8 bases. CDR3 sequence reads: CASSTGQGGEQYF. The CDR3 DNA reads as TGTGCCAGTAGTACCGGACAGGGCGGGGAGCAGTACTTC.